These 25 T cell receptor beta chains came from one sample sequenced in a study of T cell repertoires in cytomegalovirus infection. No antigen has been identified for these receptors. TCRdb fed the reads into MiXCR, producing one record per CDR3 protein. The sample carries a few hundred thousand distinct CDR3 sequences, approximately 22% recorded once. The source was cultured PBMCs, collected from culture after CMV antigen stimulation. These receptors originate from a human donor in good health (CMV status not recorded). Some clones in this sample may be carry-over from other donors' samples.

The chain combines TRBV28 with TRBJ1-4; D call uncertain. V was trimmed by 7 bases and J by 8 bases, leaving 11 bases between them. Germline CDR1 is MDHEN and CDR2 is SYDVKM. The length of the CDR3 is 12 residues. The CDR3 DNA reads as TGTGCCAGCACCATTAGTTACGAAAAACTGTTTTTT. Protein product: CASTISYEKLFF.

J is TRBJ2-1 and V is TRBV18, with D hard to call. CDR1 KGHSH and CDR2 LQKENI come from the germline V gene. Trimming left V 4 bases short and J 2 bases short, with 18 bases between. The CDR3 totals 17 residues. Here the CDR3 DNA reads TGTGCCAGCTCACTAATGCGGTCTATGCAGACCTACAATGAGCAGTTCTTC. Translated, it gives CASSLMRSMQTYNEQFF.

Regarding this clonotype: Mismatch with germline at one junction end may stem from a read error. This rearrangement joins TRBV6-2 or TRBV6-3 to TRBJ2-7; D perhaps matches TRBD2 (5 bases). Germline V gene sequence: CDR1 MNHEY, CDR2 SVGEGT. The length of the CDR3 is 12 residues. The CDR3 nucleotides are TGTGCCAGCAGTTTAGCAGACTACGGGCAGTACTTC. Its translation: CASSLADYGQYF.

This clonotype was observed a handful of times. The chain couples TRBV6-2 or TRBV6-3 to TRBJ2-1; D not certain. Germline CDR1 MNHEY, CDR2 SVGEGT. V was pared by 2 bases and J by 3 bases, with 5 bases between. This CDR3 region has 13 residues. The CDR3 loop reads CASSYMDYNEQFF. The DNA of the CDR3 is TGTGCCAGCAGTTACATGGACTACAATGAGCAGTTCTTC.

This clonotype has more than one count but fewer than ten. CDR3: CASGLRQVEAFF. The CDR3 DNA reads TGTGCTAGTGGTTTACGACAGGTGGAAGCTTTCTTT. The chain joins TRBV12-5 to TRBJ1-1; possibly TRBD1 for D (6 bases). Trimming left V 3 bases short and J 8 bases short, with 10 bases between. The CDR3 covers 12 residues. Germline V gives CDR1 LGHNT, CDR2 FRNRAP.

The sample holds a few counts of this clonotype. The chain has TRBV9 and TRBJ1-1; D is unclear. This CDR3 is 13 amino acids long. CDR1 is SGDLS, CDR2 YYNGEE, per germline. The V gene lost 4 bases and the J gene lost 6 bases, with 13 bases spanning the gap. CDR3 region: CASSSPVGSEAFF. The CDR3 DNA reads TGTGCCAGCAGCTCCCCGGTAGGGTCTGAAGCTTTCTTT.

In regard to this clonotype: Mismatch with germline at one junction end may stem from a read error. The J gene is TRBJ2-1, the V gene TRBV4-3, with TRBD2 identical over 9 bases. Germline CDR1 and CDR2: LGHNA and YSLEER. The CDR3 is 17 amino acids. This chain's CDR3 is CASSPMTSGYSYNEQSF. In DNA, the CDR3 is TGCGCCAGCAGCCCCATGACTAGCGGATACTCCTACAATGAGCAGTCCTTC.

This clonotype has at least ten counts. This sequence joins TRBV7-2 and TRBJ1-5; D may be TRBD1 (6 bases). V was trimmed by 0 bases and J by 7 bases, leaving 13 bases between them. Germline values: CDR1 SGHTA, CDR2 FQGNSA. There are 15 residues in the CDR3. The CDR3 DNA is TGTGCCAGCAGCTTAGCGCCAGGGGCGGGACAGCCCCAGCATTTT. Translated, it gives CASSLAPGAGQPQHF.

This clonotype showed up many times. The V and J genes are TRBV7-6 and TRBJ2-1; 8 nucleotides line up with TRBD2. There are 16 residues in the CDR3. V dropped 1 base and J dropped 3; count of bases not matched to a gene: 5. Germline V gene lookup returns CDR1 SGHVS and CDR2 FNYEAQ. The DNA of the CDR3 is TGTGCCAGCAGCTTAGAGTTACTAGCGGTCTACAATGAGCAGTTCTTC. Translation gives CASSLELLAVYNEQFF.

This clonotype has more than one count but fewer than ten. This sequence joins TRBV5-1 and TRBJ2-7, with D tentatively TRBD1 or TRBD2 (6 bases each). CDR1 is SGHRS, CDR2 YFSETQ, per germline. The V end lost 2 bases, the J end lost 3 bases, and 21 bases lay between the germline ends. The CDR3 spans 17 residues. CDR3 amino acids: CASSFGVDLQGGYEQYV. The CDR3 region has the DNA TGCGCCAGCAGCTTCGGGGTGGATCTACAGGGAGGCTACGAGCAGTACGTC.

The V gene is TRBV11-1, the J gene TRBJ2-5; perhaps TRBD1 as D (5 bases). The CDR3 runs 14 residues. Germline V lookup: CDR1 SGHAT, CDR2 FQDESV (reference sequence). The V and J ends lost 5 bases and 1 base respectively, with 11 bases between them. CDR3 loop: CASSGDRGQETQYF. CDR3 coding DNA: TGTGCCAGCAGCGGTGATAGGGGCCAAGAGACCCAGTACTTC.

CDR3 region: CASRTGTDVVETQYF. DNA for the CDR3: TGTGCCAGTAGGACCGGGACAGACGTCGTGGAGACCCAGTACTTC. This chain links TRBV19 with TRBJ2-5; TRBD1 matches at 7 bases. There are 15 residues in the CDR3. CDR1 is LNHDA, CDR2 SQIVND, per germline (reference sequence). V trimming: 6 bases; J trimming: 5 bases; junction bases outside the gene matches: 12.

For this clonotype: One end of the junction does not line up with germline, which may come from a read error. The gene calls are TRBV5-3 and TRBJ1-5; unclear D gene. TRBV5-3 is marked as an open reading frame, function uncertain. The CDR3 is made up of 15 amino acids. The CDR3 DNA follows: TGTGCCAGCAGCTATCTGGGTGGTCGGGATCAGCCCCAGCATTTT. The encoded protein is CASSYLGGRDQPQHF.

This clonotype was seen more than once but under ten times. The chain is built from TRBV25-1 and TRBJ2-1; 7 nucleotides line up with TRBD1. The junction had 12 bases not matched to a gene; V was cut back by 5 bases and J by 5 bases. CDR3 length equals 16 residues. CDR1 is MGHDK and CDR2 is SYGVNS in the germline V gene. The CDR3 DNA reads TGTGCCAGCAGTTCCCTGACAGGGAGTCAAAACAATGAGCAGTTCTTC. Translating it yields CASSSLTGSQNNEQFF.

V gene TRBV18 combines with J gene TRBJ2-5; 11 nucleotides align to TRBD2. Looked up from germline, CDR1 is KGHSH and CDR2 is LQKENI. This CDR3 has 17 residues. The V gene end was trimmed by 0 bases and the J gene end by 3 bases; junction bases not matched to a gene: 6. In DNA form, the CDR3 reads TGTGCCAGCTCACCACCGGTTAGCGGGAGGGCCGAAGAGACCCAGTACTTC. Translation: CASSPPVSGRAEETQYF. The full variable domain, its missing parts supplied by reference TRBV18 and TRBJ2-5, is NAGVMQNPRHLVRRRGQEARLRCSPMKGHSHVYWYRQLPEEGLKFMVYLQKENIIDESGMPKERFSAEFPKEGPSILRIQQVVRGDSAAYFCASSPPVSGRAEETQYFGPGTRLLVL.

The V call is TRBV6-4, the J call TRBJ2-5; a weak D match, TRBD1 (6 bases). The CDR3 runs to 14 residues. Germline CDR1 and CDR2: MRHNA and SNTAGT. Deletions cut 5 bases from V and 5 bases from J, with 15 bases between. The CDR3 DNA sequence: TGTGCCAGCAGTCCCACAGGGCTACGGGAGACCCAGTACTTC. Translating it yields CASSPTGLRETQYF.

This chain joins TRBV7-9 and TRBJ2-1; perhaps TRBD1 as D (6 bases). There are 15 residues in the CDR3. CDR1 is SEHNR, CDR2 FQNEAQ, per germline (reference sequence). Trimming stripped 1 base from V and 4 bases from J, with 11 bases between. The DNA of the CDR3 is TGTGCCAGCAGCTTAGGCAGGGGTTCTTACAATGAGCAGTTCTTC. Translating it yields CASSLGRGSYNEQFF.

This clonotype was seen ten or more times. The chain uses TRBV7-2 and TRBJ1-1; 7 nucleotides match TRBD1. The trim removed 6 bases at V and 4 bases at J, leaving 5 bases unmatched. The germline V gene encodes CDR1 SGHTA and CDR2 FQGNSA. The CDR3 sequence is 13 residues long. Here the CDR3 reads CASRTSGGTEAFF. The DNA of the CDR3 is TGTGCCAGCAGAACCTCAGGGGGCACTGAAGCTTTCTTT.

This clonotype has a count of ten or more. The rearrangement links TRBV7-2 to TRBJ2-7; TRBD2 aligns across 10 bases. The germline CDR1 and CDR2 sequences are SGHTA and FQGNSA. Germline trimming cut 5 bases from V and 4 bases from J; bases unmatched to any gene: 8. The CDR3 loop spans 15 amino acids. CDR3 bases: TGTGCCAGCAGCAGCCTAGCGGGAGTTGGATACGAGCAGTACTTC. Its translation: CASSSLAGVGYEQYF.

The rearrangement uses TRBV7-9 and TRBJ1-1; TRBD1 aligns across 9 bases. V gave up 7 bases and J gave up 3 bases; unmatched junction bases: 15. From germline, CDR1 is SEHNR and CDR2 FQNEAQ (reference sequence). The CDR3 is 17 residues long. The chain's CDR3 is CASTTVPGQGADTEAFF. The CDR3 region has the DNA TGTGCCAGCACCACAGTCCCGGGACAGGGAGCGGACACTGAAGCTTTCTTT.

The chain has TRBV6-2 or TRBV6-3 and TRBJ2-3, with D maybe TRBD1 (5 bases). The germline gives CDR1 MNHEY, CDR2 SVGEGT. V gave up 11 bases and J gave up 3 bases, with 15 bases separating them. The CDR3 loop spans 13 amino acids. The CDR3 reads CAVRQRTTDTQYF. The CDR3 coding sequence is TGTGCCGTACGACAGCGAACTACAGATACGCAGTATTTT.

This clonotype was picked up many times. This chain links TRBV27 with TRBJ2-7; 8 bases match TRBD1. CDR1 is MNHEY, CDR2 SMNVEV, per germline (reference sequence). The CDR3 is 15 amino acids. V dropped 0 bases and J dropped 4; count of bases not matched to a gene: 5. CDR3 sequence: CASSLSDRGPYEQYF. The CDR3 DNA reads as TGTGCCAGCAGTTTATCCGACAGGGGCCCATACGAGCAGTACTTC.

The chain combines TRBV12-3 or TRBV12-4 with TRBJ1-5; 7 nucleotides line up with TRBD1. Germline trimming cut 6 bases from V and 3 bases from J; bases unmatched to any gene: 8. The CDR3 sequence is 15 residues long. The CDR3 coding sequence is TGTGCCAGCAGACTAACAGGGGTGACCAATCAGCCCCAGCATTTT. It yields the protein CASRLTGVTNQPQHF.

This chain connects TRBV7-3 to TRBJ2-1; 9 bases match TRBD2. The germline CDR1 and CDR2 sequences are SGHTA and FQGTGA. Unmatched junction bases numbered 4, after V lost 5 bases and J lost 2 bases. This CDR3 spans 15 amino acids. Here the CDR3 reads CASSIIAGAYNEQFF. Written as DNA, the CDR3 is TGTGCCAGCAGCATAATAGCGGGAGCCTACAATGAGCAGTTCTTC.

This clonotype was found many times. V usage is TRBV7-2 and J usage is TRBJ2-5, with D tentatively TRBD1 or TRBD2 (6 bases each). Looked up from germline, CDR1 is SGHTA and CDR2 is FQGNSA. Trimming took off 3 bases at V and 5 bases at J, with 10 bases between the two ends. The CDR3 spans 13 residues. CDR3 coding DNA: TGTGCCAGCAGCTTCTTAGGGGGGGAGACCCAGTACTTC. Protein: CASSFLGGETQYF.